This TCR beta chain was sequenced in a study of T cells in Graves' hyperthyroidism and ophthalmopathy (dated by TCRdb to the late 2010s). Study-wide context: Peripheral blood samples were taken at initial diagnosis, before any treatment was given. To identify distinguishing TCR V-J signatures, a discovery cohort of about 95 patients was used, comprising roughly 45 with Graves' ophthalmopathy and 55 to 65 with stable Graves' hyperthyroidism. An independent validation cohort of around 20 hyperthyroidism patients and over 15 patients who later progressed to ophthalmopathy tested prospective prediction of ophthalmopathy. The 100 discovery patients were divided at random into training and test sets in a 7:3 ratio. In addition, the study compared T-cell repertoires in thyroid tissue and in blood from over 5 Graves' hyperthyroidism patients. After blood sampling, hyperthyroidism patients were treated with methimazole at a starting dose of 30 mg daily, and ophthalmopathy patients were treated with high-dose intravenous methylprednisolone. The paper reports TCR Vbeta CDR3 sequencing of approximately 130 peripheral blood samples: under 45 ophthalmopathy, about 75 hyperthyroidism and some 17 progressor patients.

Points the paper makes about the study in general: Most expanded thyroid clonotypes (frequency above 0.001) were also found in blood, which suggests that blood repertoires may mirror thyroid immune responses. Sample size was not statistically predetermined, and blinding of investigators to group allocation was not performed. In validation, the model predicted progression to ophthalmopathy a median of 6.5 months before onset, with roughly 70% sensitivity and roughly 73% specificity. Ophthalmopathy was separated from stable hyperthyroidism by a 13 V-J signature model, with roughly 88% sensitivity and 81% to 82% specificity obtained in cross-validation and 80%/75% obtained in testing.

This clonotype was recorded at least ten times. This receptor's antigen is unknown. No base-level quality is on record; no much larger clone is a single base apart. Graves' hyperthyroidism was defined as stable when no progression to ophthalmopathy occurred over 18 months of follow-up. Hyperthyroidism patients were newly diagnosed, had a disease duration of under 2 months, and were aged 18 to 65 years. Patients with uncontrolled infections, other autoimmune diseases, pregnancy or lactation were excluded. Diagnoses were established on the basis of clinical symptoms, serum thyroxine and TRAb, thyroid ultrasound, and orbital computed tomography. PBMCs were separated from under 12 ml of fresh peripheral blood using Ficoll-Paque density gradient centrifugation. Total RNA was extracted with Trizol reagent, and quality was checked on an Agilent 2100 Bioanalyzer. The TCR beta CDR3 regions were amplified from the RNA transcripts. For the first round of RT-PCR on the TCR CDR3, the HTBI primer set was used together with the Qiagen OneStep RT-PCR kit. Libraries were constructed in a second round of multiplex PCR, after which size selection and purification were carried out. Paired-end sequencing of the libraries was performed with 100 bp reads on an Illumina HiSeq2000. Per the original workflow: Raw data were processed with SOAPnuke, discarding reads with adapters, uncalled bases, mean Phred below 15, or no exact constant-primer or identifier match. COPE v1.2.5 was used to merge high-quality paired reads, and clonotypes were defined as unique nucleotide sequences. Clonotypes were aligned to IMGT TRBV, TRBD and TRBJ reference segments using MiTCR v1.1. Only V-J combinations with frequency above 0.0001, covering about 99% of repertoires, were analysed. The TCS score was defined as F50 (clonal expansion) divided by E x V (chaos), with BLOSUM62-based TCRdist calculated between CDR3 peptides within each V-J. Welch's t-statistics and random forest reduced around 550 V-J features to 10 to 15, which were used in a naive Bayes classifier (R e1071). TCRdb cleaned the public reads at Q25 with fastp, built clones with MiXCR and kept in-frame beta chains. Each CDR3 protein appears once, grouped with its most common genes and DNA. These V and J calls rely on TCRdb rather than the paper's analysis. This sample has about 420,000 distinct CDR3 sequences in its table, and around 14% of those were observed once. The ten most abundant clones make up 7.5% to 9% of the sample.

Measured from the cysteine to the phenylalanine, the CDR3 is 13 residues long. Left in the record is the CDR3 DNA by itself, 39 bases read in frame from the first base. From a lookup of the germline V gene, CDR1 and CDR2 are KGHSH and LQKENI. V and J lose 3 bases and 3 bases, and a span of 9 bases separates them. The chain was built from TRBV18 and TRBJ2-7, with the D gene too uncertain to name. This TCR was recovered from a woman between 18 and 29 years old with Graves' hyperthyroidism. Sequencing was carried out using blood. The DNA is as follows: TGTGCCAGCTCACCGCGCGAGTTCTACGAGCAGTACTTC. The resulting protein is CASSPREFYEQYF. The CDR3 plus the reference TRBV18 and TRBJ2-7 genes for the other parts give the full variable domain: NAGVMQNPRHLVRRRGQEARLRCSPMKGHSHVYWYRQLPEEGLKFMVYLQKENIIDESGMPKERFSAEFPKEGPSILRIQQVVRGDSAAYFCASSPREFYEQYFGPGTRLTVT.